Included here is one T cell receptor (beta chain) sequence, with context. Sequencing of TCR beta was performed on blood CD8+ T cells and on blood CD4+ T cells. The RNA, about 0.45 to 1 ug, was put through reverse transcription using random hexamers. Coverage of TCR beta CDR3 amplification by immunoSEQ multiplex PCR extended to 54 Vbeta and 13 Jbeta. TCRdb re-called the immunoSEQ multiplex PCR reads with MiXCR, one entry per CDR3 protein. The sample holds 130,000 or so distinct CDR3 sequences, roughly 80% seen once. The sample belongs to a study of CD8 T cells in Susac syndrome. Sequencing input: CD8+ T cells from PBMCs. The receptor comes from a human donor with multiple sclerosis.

The CDR3 nucleotides read TGCGCCAGCAGCCAAAACTGGAGAGGGCGGAGGACCGGGGAGCTGTTTTTT. Residues: CASSQNWRGRRTGELFF. The chain uses TRBV4-3 and TRBJ2-2, with a possible D match to TRBD2 (5 bases). Trimming pared 2 bases from V and 5 bases from J, leaving 18 bases between. The CDR3 consists of 17 residues. Looked up from germline, CDR1 is LGHNA and CDR2 is YSLEER.